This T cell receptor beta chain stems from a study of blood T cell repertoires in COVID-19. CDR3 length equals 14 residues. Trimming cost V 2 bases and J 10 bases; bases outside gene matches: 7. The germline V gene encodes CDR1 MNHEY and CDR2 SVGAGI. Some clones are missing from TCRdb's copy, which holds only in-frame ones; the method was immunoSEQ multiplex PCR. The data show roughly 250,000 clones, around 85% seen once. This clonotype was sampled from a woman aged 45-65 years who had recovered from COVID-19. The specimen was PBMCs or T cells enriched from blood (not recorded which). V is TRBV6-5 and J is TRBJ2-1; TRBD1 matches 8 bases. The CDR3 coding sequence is TGTGCCAGCAGTTACGGGCAGGGGGCGGACGAGCAGTTCTTC. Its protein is CASSYGQGADEQFF.